The next 5 T cell receptor beta chains were all read from a single sample in a study of molecular identifiers for immune sequencing clone quantification. From the PCR reads, TCRdb called clonotypes with MiXCR, one entry per CDR3 protein. Of approximately 90,000 distinct CDR3 sequences in the sample, about 24% are singletons; the top ten hold 0.94%. The sequenced sample was naive CD8+ T cells from blood, with Jurkat cell RNA spiked in. Subset here: FACS-sorted CD8+CD4-CCR7+CD45RA+ naive T cells. The source of these receptors is a human donor in good health. Some libraries in this study had Jurkat cell RNA spiked in.

This clonotype was recorded once. A read error may be the cause here, since a much bigger clone is one base away. The V call is TRBV5-3, the J call TRBJ2-7, with TRBD1 matching 9 bases. TRBV5-3 belongs to the ORF category, with a function that is uncertain. This CDR3 is 15 amino acids long. The junction had 13 bases not matched to a gene; V was cut back by 10 bases and J by 2 bases. The CDR3 loop reads CAGSSWTGDPYEQYF. As DNA, the CDR3 is TGTGCCGGCAGCTCGTGGACAGGGGACCCCTACGAGCAGTACTTC.

In its sample, this clonotype was seen many times. This rearrangement joins TRBV5-1 to TRBJ1-1, with D possibly matching TRBD1 (6 bases). The V end was cut by 2 bases, the J end by 4 bases, with 12 bases between. This CDR3 spans 14 amino acids. Germline V gene lookup returns CDR1 SGHRS and CDR2 YFSETQ. CDR3: CASSLNLGGTEAFF. The CDR3 DNA reads TGCGCCAGCAGCTTAAACCTAGGGGGCACTGAAGCTTTCTTT.

The sample holds many counts of this clonotype. The chain links TRBV5-6 to TRBJ2-7, with a weak D call TRBD1 (5 bases). The ends were cut back, 4 bases at V and 5 bases at J, with 16 bases in the middle. CDR3 length equals 14 residues. Germline V gene lookup returns CDR1 SGHDT and CDR2 YYEEEE. The CDR3 coding sequence is TGTGCCAGCAGCCGACAGTTACCCTATGACGAGCAGTACTTC. Translation gives CASSRQLPYDEQYF.

Comment on this clonotype: One base away lies a much larger clone, so this may be a sequencing read error. The J gene is TRBJ2-7, the V gene TRBV7-9; D uncertain. The CDR3 covers 12 residues. V was pared by 5 bases and J by 7 bases, with 12 bases between. Looked up from germline, CDR1 is SEHNR and CDR2 is FQNEAQ (reference sequence). CDR3 protein: CASSPFKVEQYF. DNA of the CDR3: TGTGCCAGCAGCCCGTTTAAGGTGGAGCAGTACTTC. Looking up the rest from reference TRBV7-9 and TRBJ2-7 gives the full variable domain: DTGVSQNPRHKITKRGQNVTFRCDPISEHNRLYWYRQTLGQGPEFLTYFQNEAQLEKSRLLSDRFSAERPKGSFSTLEIQRTEQGDSAMYLCASSPFKVEQYFGPGTRLTVT.

This clonotype was detected many times. The gene calls are TRBV6-1 and TRBJ2-5; TRBD1 is a possible D gene (5 bases). The V end was cut by 0 bases, the J end by 2 bases, with 10 bases between. The CDR3 extends over 15 amino acids. The germline V gene has CDR1 MNHNS and CDR2 SASEGT. The CDR3 reads CASSEARQRQETQYF. In DNA, the CDR3 is TGTGCCAGCAGTGAAGCGAGACAGAGACAAGAGACCCAGTACTTC.